The TCR beta chain under discussion was sequenced for a study of OX40 agonist ivuxolimab in advanced cancers. Using immunoSEQ multiplex PCR, the repertoire was profiled, and TCRdb retains in-frame clones only, with some absent. Of tens of thousands of clones listed, about 90% are singletons. This CDR3 has 15 amino acids. Trimming took 4 bases from V and 7 from J, leaving 19 bases between them. CDR1 and CDR2 (germline): SNHLY, FYNNEI. This chain links TRBV2 with TRBJ1-2, with D possibly matching TRBD1 (5 bases). This TCR came from an adult with an advanced solid tumor such as melanoma, head and neck, liver or kidney cancer. The input for sequencing was CD4+ or CD8+ T cells sorted from blood, taken in a trial of the OX40 agonist ivuxolimab. The CDR3 DNA sequence: TGTGCCAGCAGTGGGGACGGGGGACGCATCTCTGGCTACACCTTC. Protein sequence: CASSGDGGRISGYTF.